Following are 18 T cell receptor beta chains from one sample sequenced in a study of CD8 T cells in Susac syndrome. RNA, at about 0.45 to 1 ug, was reverse transcribed with random hexamers. TCRdb ran MiXCR on the immunoSEQ multiplex PCR reads and lists one entry per CDR3 protein. Here the sample spans about 130,000 distinct CDR3 sequences, approximately 89% being singletons. The sequenced sample consisted of CD8+ T cells from PBMCs. The receptors come from a human donor with multiple sclerosis.

The chain couples TRBV12-3 or TRBV12-4 to TRBJ1-1; no clear D gene. The length of the CDR3 is 15 residues. The V end lost 8 bases, the J end lost 0 bases, and 16 bases lay between the germline ends. CDR3 sequence (DNA): TGTGCCAGCTCACCCGTTGGTTGGATGAACACTGAAGCTTTCTTT. This codes for CASSPVGWMNTEAFF.

The chain links TRBV4-3 to TRBJ2-1; D unresolved. V lost 0 bases and J 3 bases, leaving 9 bases between the germline ends. CDR1 is LGHNA and CDR2 is YSLEER in the germline V gene. CDR3 length: 15 amino acids. DNA of the CDR3: TGCGCCAGCAGCCAAGACTTCCGAGACTACAATGAGCAGTTCTTC. This translates into CASSQDFRDYNEQFF.

This clonotype occurred once. The genes are TRBV28 and TRBJ2-1; D not certain. Germline V gene sequence: CDR1 MDHEN, CDR2 SYDVKM. The ends were cut back, 5 bases at V and 8 bases at J, with 16 bases in the middle. The CDR3 has 14 amino acids. DNA for the CDR3: TGTGCCAGCAGTCTCCCCGTTAGATTGGATGAGCAGTTCTTC. Protein: CASSLPVRLDEQFF.

The chain uses TRBV13 and TRBJ2-7; 8 bases align to TRBD2. The germline V gene has CDR1 PRHDT and CDR2 FYEKMQ (reference sequence). This CDR3 region has 17 residues. With V trimmed by 4 bases and J by 2 bases, 13 bases remained unmatched. In DNA, the CDR3 is TGTGCCAGCAGCTCTAGCGGGCTAGAAGTCTCCCCCTACGAGCAGTACTTC. Translation: CASSSSGLEVSPYEQYF.

This chain uses TRBV2 with TRBJ2-3; D call uncertain. This CDR3 spans 12 amino acids. Germline CDR1 is SNHLY and CDR2 is FYNNEI. The ends were cut back, 10 bases at V and 1 base at J, with 9 bases in the middle. The CDR3 protein is CANQWGTDTQYF. The CDR3 bases are TGTGCCAATCAATGGGGCACAGATACGCAGTATTTT.

The chain uses TRBV29-1 and TRBJ1-2; perhaps TRBD1 as D (6 bases). Trimming stripped 2 bases from V and 6 bases from J, with 19 bases between. The CDR3 is 15 residues long. Germline V gene sequence: CDR1 SQVTM, CDR2 ANQGSEA. The CDR3 DNA follows: TGCAGCGTTGAACTCGACAGGAGGGAGATGGATGGCTACACCTTC. This gives the protein CSVELDRREMDGYTF.

There are a few counts of this clonotype. The V and J genes are TRBV4-1 and TRBJ2-7; D is perhaps TRBD2 (6 bases). V dropped 3 bases and J dropped 4 bases, with 13 bases sitting between them. The CDR3 sequence is 14 residues long. Germline CDR1 reads MGHRA; CDR2 reads YSYEKL. Written as DNA, the CDR3 is TGCGCCAGCAGCCAGTTCGACGGGGGTTACGAGCAGTACTTC. Its translation is CASSQFDGGYEQYF.

This rearrangement joins TRBV27 to TRBJ1-2; D is undetermined. This CDR3 comprises 16 residues. V was clipped by 5 bases and J by 0 bases, with 16 bases between them. Germline CDR1 reads MNHEY; CDR2 reads SMNVEV (reference sequence). Written as DNA, the CDR3 is TGTGCCAGCAGTCTGTCGTGGGGAAAGGCTAACTATGGCTACACCTTC. Amino acids: CASSLSWGKANYGYTF.

Notes on this clonotype: At one boundary the junction diverges from the germline segment, which might be a read error. The CDR3 coding sequence is TGTGCCAGCACCTCCCGAGACTTGAACCCTGAAGCTTTCTTT. It codes for CASTSRDLNPEAFF. The rearrangement links TRBV3-1 to TRBJ1-1; no firm D call. Germline V gene lookup returns CDR1 LGHDT and CDR2 YNNKEL (reference sequence). CDR3 length: 14 amino acids.

This sequence joins TRBV5-1 and TRBJ2-7; D gene unclear. This CDR3 contains 13 residues. Germline V gene data show CDR1 as SGHRS and CDR2 as YFSETQ. With 2 bases removed from V and 2 bases from J, the gap between germline ends came to 8 bases. The CDR3, as DNA: TGCGCCAGCAGCTTCGCGACCACCTACGAGCAGTACTTC. Protein: CASSFATTYEQYF.

The chain uses TRBV19 and TRBJ2-1; 10 bases match TRBD2. J gave up 4 bases and V 5 bases, and 5 bases lay outside the gene matches. CDR1 and CDR2 (germline): LNHDA, SQIVND (reference sequence). The CDR3 runs 15 residues. The CDR3 bases are TGTGCCAGTAGTGTACTAGCGGGGACTTACAATGAGCAGTTCTTC. Translated, it gives CASSVLAGTYNEQFF.

The V gene is TRBV28, the J gene TRBJ1-2; D remains ambiguous. The CDR3 is 13 amino acids. The V end lost 6 bases, the J end lost 4 bases, and 12 bases lay between the germline ends. CDR1 MDHEN and CDR2 SYDVKM come from the germline V gene. The CDR3 loop reads CASSPFQSYGYTF. For the CDR3, the DNA is TGTGCCAGCAGCCCCTTCCAGTCCTATGGCTACACCTTC.

This sequence joins TRBV20-1 and TRBJ2-1, with 10 bases identical to TRBD2. The CDR3 has 17 residues. Germline trimming cut 0 bases from V and 8 bases from J; bases unmatched to any gene: 13. Germline V gene lookup returns CDR1 DFQATT and CDR2 SNEGSKA (reference sequence). Here the CDR3 reads CSARDSSGRALYDEQFF. CDR3 in DNA: TGCAGTGCTAGAGATTCAAGCGGGAGGGCCTTATACGATGAGCAGTTCTTC.

The chain is built from TRBV5-1 and TRBJ2-7; D is possibly TRBD2 (6 bases). The germline CDR1 and CDR2 sequences are SGHRS and YFSETQ. V lost 7 bases to trimming and J lost 2 bases, with 13 bases between them. The CDR3 has 13 residues. This CDR3 is CASGTGDAYEQYF. DNA of the CDR3: TGCGCCAGCGGTACGGGGGATGCCTACGAGCAGTACTTC.

Here the CDR3 DNA reads TGTGCCAGCAGCCAAGACAGGACTAGCGGGTACGAGCAGTACTTC. Its protein is CASSQDRTSGYEQYF. The chain couples TRBV3-1 to TRBJ2-7; 11 bases are a match to TRBD2. The CDR3 contains 15 residues. Germline CDR1 LGHDT, CDR2 YNNKEL (reference sequence). V shed 0 bases and J 4 bases; nucleotides not matched to a gene: 2.

This clonotype has just one count. The J gene is TRBJ2-1, the V gene TRBV7-9; D remains unclear. CDR1 SEHNR and CDR2 FQNEAQ come from the germline V gene (reference sequence). V was cut by 3 bases and J by 8 bases, with 8 bases left in between. The CDR3 covers 12 residues. CDR3 in amino acids: CASSFRAYEQFF. CDR3 nucleotide sequence: TGTGCCAGCAGCTTTCGAGCATATGAGCAGTTCTTC.

The sample holds a few counts of this clonotype. The chain joins TRBV7-9 to TRBJ2-7; possibly TRBD2 for D (5 bases). Germline V lookup: CDR1 SEHNR, CDR2 FQNEAQ (reference sequence). The CDR3 contains 17 residues. The V end lost 5 bases, the J end lost 4 bases, and 24 bases lay between the germline ends. This chain's CDR3 is CASSSPAPSTRVYEQYF. CDR3 in DNA: TGTGCCAGCAGCAGCCCCGCACCTAGTACGAGGGTTTACGAGCAGTACTTC.

J is TRBJ1-4 and V is TRBV20-1; D is undetermined. The V and J ends lost 5 bases and 1 base respectively, with 17 bases between them. This CDR3 has 16 amino acids. Germline V gene lookup returns CDR1 DFQATT and CDR2 SNEGSKA (reference sequence). The DNA of the CDR3 is TGCAGTGCTTGGTGGAGATCAGGACTAACTAATGAAAAACTGTTTTTT. Its protein product is CSAWWRSGLTNEKLFF.